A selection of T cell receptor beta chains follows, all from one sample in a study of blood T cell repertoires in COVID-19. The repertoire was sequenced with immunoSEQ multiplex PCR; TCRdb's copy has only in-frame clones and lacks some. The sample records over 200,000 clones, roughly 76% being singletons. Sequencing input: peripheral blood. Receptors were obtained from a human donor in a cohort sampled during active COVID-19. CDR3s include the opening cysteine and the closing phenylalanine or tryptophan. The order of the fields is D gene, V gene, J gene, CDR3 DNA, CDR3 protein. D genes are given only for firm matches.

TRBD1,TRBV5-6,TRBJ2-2,TGTGCCAGCAGCTTTACAGGGGCCAAAAACACCGGGGAGCTGTTTTTT,CASSFTGAKNTGELFF
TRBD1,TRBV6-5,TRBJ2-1,TGTGCCAGCGGAAAACAGGGGGCTCTGGACAATGAGCAGTTCTTC,CASGKQGALDNEQFF
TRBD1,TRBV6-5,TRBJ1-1,TGTGCCAGCACCCCGACAGGGAGGACTGAAGCTTTCTTT,CASTPTGRTEAFF
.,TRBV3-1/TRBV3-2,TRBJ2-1,TGTGCCAGCAGCCAAGCAGGGGCGGGCTACAATGAGCAGTTCTTC,CASSQAGAGYNEQFF
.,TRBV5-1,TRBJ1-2,TGCGCCAGCAGGGAGACAGCAGTAACCTATGGCTACACCTTC,CASRETAVTYGYTF
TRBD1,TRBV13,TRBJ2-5,TGTGCCAGCAGCTTAGGCGGTGAGGGGGCAGAGACCCAGTACTTC,CASSLGGEGAETQYF
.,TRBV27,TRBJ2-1,TGTGCCAGCAGTTTAGAAAACAGGGCCCCCTACAATGAGCAGTTCTTC,CASSLENRAPYNEQFF
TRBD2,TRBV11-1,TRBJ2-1,TGTGCCAGCGGAATCCCGCGGGAGAAGCAGGACAATGAGCAGTTCTTC,CASGIPREKQDNEQFF
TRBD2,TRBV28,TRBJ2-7,TGTGCCAGCAGTTCCTTAGCAGGCGGGAGGCTCTACGAGCAGTACTTC,CASSSLAGGRLYEQYF
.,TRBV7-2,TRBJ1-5,TGTGCCAGCAGCTATGGACGGGGAGGGCAGCCCCAGCATTTT,CASSYGRGGQPQHF
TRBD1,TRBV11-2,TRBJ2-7,TGTGCCAGCAACCCAGGGGGCGCGTGGGAGCAGTACTTC,CASNPGGAWEQYF